The subject of this entry is one T cell receptor beta chain. As yet, its antigen is unknown. The V end lost 5 bases, the J end lost 3 bases, and 8 bases lay between the germline ends. This CDR3 region has 12 residues. The germline V gene has CDR1 SEHNR and CDR2 FQNEAQ (reference sequence). The data belong to a study of cytomegalovirus exposure and HLA in healthy donors. Overall study findings and caveats: Rarity characterized most TCR sequences, yet some public TCRs appeared in many donors. It was reported that TCR beta sequences correctly inferred the HLA-A and HLA-B alleles for most subjects. With later analysis, a missense DCLRE1C variant became linked to TCR beta V- and J-gene trimming.

The PCR had 60 Vbeta and 13 Jbeta primers. Assay used: immunoSEQ multiplex PCR; TCRdb lists only in-frame clones, some missing. This table holds approximately 180,000 clones, approximately 86% found once. The sequence was obtained from a woman in her late teens or twenties in good health and CMV-seronegative. The rearrangement joins TRBV7-9 to TRBJ2-7; D possibly corresponds to TRBD1 (5 bases). Sequencing input: PBMCs. CDR3 sequence (DNA): TGTGCCAGCAGCGGGGCCGACTACGAGCAGTACTTC. This encodes CASSGADYEQYF.